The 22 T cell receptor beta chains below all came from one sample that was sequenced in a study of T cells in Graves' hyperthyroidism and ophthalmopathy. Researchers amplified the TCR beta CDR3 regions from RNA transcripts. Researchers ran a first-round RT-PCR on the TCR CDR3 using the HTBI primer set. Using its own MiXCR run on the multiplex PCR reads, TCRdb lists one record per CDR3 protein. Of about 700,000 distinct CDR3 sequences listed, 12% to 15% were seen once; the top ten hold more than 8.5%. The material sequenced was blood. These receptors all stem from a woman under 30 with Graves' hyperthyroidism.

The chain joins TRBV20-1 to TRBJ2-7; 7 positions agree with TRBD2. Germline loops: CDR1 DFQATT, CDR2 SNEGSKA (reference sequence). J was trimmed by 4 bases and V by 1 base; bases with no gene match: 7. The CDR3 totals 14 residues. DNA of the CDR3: TGCAGTGCTAGAGGTTGCGGGAGTAATTACGAGCAGTACTTC. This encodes CSARGCGSNYEQYF.

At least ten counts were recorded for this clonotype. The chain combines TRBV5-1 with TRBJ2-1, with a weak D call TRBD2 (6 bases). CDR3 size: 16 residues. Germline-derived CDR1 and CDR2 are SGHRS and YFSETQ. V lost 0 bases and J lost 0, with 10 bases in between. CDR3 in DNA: TGCGCCAGCAGCTTGGCCGCTAGCGCCTCCTACAATGAGCAGTTCTTC. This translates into CASSLAASASYNEQFF.

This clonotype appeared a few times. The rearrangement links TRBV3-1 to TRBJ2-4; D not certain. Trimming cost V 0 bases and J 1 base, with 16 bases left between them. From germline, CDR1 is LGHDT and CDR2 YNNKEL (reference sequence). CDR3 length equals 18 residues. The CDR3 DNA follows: TGTGCCAGCAGCCAAGAAACGGCCGGTCTATTGGCCAAAAACATTCAGTACTTC. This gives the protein CASSQETAGLLAKNIQYF.

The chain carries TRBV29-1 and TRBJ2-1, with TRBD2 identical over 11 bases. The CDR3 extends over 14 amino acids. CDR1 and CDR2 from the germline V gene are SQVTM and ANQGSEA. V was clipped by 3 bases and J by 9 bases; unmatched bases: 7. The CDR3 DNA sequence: TGCAGCGTTGATGGATTAGCGGGAGGGGTTGAGCAGTTCTTC. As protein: CSVDGLAGGVEQFF.

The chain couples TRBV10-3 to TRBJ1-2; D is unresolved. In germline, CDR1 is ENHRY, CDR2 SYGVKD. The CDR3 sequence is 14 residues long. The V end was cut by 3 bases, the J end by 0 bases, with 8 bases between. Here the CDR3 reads CAISEVQTNYGYTF. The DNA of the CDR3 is TGTGCCATCAGTGAAGTTCAGACTAACTATGGCTACACCTTC.

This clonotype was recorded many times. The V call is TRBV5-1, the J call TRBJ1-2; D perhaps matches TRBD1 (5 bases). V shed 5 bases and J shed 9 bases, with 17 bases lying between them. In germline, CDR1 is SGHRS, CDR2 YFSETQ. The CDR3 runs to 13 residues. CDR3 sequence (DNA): TGCGCCAGCAGTCCCGGAGGGGAGCTACGCTACACCTTC. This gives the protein CASSPGGELRYTF.

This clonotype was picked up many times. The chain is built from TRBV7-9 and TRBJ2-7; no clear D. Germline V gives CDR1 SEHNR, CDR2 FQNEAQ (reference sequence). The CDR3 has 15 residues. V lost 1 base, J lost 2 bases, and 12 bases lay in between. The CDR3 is CASSLGAVFTYEQYF. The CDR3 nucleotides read TGTGCCAGCAGCTTAGGGGCAGTGTTCACCTACGAGCAGTACTTC.

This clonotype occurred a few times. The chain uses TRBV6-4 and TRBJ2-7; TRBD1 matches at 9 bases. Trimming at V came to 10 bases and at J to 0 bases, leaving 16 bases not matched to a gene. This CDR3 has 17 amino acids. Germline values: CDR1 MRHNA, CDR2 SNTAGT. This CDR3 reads CATRDREKAGSSYEQYF. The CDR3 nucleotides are TGTGCCACCAGGGACAGGGAAAAGGCGGGAAGCTCCTACGAGCAGTACTTC.

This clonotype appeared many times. The CDR3 loop reads CASSYGFRTGSVSEAFF. DNA of the CDR3: TGTGCCAGCAGTTACGGCTTTCGGACAGGGAGCGTTTCTGAAGCTTTCTTT. This rearrangement joins TRBV6-6 to TRBJ1-1; 8 positions match TRBD1. CDR3 length equals 17 residues. The trim removed 2 bases at V and 6 bases at J, leaving 14 bases unmatched. Per germline, CDR1 MNHNY and CDR2 SVGAGI (reference sequence).

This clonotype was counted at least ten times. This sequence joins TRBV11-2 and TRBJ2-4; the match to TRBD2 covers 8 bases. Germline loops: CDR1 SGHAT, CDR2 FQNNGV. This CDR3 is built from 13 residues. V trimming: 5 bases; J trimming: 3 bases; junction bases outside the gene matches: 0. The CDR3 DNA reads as TGTGCCAGCAGCCGGGGGGGCAAAAACATTCAGTACTTC. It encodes CASSRGGKNIQYF.

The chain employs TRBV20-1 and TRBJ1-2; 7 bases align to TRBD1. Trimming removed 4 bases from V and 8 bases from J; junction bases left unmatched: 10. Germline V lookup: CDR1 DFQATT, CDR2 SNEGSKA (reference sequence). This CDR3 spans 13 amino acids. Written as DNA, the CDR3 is TGCAGTGCTAACAGGGGCCTTTCCTACGGCTACACCTTC. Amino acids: CSANRGLSYGYTF.

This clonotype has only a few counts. The CDR3 sequence is CASSQDSGIQETQYF. The DNA for the CDR3 is TGTGCCAGCAGCCAAGATTCCGGGATCCAAGAGACCCAGTACTTC. The chain employs TRBV3-1 and TRBJ2-5; TRBD2 is a possible D gene (5 bases). V lost 0 bases, J lost 1 base, and 9 bases lay in between. CDR3 size: 15 residues. The germline gives CDR1 LGHDT, CDR2 YNNKEL (reference sequence).

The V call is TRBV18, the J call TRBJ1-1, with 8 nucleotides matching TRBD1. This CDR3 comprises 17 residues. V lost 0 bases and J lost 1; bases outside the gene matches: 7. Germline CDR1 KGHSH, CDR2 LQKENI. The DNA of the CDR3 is TGTGCCAGCTCACCACCGGACAGGGCTTCACCGAACACTGAAGCTTTCTTT. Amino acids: CASSPPDRASPNTEAFF.

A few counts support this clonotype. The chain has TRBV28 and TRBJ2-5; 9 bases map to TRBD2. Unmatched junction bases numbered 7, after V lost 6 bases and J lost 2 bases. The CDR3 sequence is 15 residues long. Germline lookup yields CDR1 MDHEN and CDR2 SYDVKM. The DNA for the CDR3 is TGTGCCAGCAGCAGGCGACTAGCGGTGCAAGAGACCCAGTACTTC. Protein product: CASSRRLAVQETQYF.

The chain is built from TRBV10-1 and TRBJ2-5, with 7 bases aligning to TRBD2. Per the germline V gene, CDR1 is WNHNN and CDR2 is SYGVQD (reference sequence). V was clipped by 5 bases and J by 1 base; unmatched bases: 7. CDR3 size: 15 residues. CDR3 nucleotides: TGCGCCAGCAGTTCGGGGGGAGTAAGCCAAGAGACCCAGTACTTC. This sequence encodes CASSSGGVSQETQYF.

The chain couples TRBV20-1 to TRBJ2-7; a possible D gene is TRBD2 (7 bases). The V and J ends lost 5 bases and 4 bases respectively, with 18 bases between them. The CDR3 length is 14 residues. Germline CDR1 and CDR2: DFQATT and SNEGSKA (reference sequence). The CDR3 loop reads CSAGGRGGFYEQYF. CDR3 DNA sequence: TGCAGTGCTGGGGGTAGGGGGGGGTTTTACGAGCAGTACTTC.

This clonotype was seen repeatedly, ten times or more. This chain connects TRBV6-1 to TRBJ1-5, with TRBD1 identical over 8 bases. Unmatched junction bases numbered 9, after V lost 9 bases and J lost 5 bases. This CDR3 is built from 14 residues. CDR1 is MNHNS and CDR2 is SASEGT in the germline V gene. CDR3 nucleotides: TGTGCCAGAAAGGGGGACAGGTCAGATCAGCCCCAGCATTTT. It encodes CARKGDRSDQPQHF.

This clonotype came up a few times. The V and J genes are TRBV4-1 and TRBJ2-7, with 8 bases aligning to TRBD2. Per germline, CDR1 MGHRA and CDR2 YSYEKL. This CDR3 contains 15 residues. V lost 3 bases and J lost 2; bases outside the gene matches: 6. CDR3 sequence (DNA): TGCGCCAGCAGCCAGGCTAGCGGGTTGACCTACGAGCAGTACTTC. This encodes CASSQASGLTYEQYF.

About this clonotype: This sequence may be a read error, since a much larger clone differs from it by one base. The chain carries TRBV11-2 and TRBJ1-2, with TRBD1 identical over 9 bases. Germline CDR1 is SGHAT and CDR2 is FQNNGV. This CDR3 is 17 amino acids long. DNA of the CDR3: TGTGCCTGCAGCCCTGGCCTGAGGACAGGGGACGCTAGGGGCTACACCTTC. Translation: CACSPGLRTGDARGYTF.

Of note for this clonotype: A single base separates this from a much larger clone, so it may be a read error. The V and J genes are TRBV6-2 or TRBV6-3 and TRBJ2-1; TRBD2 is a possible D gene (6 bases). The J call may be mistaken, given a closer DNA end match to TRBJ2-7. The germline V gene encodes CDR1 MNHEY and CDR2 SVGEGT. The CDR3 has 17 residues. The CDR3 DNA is TGTGCCAGCAGCCAAGAGTTGTTGGCGGGTCGGGGGAATGAGCAGTACTTC. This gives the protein CASSQELLAGRGNEQYF.

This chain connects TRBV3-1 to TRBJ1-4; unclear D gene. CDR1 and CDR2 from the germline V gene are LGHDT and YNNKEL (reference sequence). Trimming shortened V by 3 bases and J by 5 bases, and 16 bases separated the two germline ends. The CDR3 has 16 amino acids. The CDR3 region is CASSQEVAGRNEKLFF. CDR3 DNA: TGTGCCAGCAGCCAGGAGGTAGCGGGCCGGAATGAAAAACTGTTTTTT.

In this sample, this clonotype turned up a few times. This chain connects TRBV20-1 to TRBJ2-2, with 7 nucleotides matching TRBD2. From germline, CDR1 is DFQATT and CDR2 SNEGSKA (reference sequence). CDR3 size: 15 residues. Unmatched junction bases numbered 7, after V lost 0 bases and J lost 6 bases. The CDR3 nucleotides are TGCAGTGCTAGAGATAAAGCGGGGACCGCCGGGGAGCTGTTTTTT. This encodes CSARDKAGTAGELFF.